The rows below give T cell receptor beta chains drawn from one sample of a study of Graves' ophthalmopathy and Graves' hyperthyroidism. MiXCR, applied by TCRdb to the multiplex PCR reads, yields one record per CDR3 protein. Of around 670,000 distinct CDR3 sequences in the sample, about 44% were seen once. Sequences were obtained from peripheral blood. All receptors come from an adult man with Graves' ophthalmopathy. CDR3s include the opening cysteine and the closing phenylalanine or tryptophan. The D gene is left open where the match is weak. Clone sizes are given selectively: once, few, many, or a class where the clone is expanded.

V	D	size	length	J	CDR3	DNA
TRBV20-1	TRBD1	few	14	TRBJ1-1	CSAVHRGVWTEAFF	TGCAGTGCTGTTCACAGGGGGGTTTGGACTGAAGCTTTCTTT
TRBV20-1	-	-	14	TRBJ2-5	CSAREPTVQETQYF	TGCAGTGCTAGAGAGCCGACAGTTCAAGAGACCCAGTACTTC
TRBV5-4	TRBD1	-	14	TRBJ2-7	CASSNRDRFYEQYF	TGTGCCAGCAGCAACCGGGACAGGTTCTACGAGCAGTACTTC
TRBV7-9	-	-	16	TRBJ2-2	CASSLDPGVNTGELFF	TGTGCCAGCAGCTTAGACCCGGGGGTTAACACCGGGGAGCTGTTTTTT
TRBV20-1	TRBD1	-	15	TRBJ1-5	CSAGLGQGADQPQHF	TGCAGTGCTGGCCTGGGACAGGGGGCCGATCAGCCCCAGCATTTT
TRBV7-7	-	many	15	TRBJ2-5	CASSLGPSLGETQYF	TGTGCCAGCAGCCTCGGGCCTTCGCTGGGGGAGACCCAGTACTTC
TRBV7-9	-	-	15	TRBJ2-2	CASSSLRTATGELFF	TGTGCCAGCAGCTCCTTAAGGACAGCCACAGGGGAGCTGTTTTTT
TRBV2	TRBD1	-	15	TRBJ1-2	CASRGWDRDPYGYTF	TGTGCCAGCAGGGGGTGGGACAGGGACCCTTATGGCTACACCTTC
TRBV7-3	TRBD1	few	14	TRBJ2-7	CASSHPGGSYEQYF	TGCGCCAGCAGCCACCCAGGGGGCTCCTACGAGCAGTACTTC
TRBV5-4	TRBD1	-	15	TRBJ2-5	CASSSSRDRQETQYF	TGTGCCAGCAGCTCCTCCCGGGACAGACAAGAGACCCAGTACTTC
TRBV25-1	-	many	11	TRBJ1-3	CAVRSGNTIYF	TGTGCCGTAAGATCTGGAAACACCATATATTTT
TRBV6-5	TRBD1	-	15	TRBJ2-7	CASSYLDRASYEQYF	TGTGCCAGCAGTTATTTGGACAGGGCGAGTTACGAGCAGTACTTC
TRBV5-6	TRBD1	-	17	TRBJ2-7	CASSLVGQGGVSYEQYF	TGTGCCAGCAGCTTGGTAGGACAGGGAGGAGTCTCCTACGAGCAGTACTTC
TRBV5-1	-	many	15	TRBJ2-7	CASSPMASGAYEQYF	TGCGCCAGCAGCCCGATGGCCAGCGGAGCCTACGAGCAGTACTTC
TRBV7-9	-	once	13	TRBJ2-7	CAGLRTGTYEQYF	TGTGCCGGACTAAGGACAGGAACCTACGAGCAGTACTTC
TRBV20-1	TRBD2	once	16	TRBJ2-5	CSASSGTSGYQETQYF	TGCAGTGCTAGTTCCGGGACTAGCGGGTACCAAGAGACCCAGTACTTC
TRBV7-9	TRBD1	-	16	TRBJ1-1	CAISQGDRGLGTEAFF	TGTGCCATCAGCCAAGGGGACAGGGGTCTGGGCACTGAAGCTTTCTTT
TRBV2	TRBD1	-	15	TRBJ2-5	CASRGRQGVAETQYF	TGTGCCAGCAGAGGCCGACAGGGGGTCGCTGAGACCCAGTACTTC